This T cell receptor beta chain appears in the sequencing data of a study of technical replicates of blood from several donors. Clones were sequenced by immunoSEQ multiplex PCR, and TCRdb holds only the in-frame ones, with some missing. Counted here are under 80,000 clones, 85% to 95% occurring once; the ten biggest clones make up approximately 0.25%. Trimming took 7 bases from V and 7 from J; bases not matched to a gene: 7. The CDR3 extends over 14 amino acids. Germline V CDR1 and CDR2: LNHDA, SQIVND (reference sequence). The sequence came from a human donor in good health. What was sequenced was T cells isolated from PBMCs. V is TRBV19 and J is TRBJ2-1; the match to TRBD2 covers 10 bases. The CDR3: CASNGVAGGNEQFF. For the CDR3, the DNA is TGTGCCAGTAACGGGGTAGCGGGGGGTAATGAGCAGTTCTTC.